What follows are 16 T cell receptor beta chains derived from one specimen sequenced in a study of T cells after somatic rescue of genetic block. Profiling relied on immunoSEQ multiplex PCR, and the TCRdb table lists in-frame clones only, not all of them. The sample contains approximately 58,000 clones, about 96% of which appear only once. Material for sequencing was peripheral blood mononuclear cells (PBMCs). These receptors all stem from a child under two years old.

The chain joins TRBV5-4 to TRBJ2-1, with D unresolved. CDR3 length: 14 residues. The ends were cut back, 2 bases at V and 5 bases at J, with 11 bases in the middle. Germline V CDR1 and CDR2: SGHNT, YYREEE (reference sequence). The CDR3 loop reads CASSLYEPHNEQFF. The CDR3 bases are TGTGCCAGCAGCTTATATGAACCCCACAATGAGCAGTTCTTC.

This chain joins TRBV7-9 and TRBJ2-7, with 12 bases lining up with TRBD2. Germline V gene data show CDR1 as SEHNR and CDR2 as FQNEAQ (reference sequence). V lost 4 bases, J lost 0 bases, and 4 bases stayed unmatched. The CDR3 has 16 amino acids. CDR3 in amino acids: CASSSGLAGSSYEQYF. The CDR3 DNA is TGTGCCAGCAGCTCCGGACTAGCGGGAAGCTCCTACGAGCAGTACTTC.

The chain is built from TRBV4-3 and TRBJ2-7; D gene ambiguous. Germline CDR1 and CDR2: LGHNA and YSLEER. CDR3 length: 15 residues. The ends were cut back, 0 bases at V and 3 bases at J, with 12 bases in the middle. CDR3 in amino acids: CASSQERSPGYEQYF. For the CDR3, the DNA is TGCGCCAGCAGCCAAGAAAGGTCTCCAGGCTACGAGCAGTACTTC.

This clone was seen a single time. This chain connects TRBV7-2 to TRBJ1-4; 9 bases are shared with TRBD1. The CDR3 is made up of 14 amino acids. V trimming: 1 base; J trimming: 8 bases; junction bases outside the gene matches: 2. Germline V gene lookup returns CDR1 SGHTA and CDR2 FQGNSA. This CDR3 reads CASSLDRGREKLFF. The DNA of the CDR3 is TGTGCCAGCAGCTTAGACAGGGGGCGCGAAAAACTGTTTTTT.

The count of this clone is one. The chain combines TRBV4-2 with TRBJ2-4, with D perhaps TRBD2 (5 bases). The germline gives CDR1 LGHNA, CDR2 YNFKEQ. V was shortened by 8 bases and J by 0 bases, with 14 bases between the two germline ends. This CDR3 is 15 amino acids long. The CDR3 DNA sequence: TGTGCCAGCTCTAAGGCCAGCGGAGCCAAAAACATTCAGTACTTC. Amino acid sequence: CASSKASGAKNIQYF.

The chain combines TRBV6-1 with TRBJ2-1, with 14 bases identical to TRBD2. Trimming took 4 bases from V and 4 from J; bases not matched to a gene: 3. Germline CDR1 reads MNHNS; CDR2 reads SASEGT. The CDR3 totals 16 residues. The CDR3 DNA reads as TGTGCCAGCAGTGGGGGACTAGCGGGAGCATACAATGAGCAGTTCTTC. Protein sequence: CASSGGLAGAYNEQFF.

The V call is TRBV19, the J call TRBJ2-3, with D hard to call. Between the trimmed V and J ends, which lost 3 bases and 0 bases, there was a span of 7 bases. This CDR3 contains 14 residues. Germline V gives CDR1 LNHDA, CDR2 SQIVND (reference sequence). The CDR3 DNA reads TGTGCCAGTAGTATCTCCGGAAGCACAGATACGCAGTATTTT. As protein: CASSISGSTDTQYF.

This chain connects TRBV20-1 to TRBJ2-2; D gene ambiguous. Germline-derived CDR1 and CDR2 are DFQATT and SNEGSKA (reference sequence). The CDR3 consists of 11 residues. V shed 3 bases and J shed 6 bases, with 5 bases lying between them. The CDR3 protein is CSASGAGELFF. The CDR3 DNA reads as TGCAGTGCTAGCGGTGCCGGGGAGCTGTTTTTT.

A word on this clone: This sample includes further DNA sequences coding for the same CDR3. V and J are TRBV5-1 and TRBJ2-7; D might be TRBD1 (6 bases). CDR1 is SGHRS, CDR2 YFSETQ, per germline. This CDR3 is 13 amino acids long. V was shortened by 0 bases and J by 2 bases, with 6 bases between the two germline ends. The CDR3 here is CASSLEGAYEQYF. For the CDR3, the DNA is TGCGCCAGCAGCTTGGAGGGGGCCTACGAGCAGTACTTC.

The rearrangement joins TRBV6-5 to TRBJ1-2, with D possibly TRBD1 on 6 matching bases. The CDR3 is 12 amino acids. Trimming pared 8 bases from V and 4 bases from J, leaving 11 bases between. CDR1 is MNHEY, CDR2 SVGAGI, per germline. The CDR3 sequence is CASFTGIYGYTF. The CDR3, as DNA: TGTGCCAGCTTTACAGGGATCTATGGCTACACCTTC.

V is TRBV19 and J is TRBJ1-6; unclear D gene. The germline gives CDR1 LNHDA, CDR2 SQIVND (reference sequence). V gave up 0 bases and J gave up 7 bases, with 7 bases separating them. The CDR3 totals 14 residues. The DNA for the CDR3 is TGTGCCAGTAGTATAGAAGCCAAGAATTCACCCCTCCACTTT. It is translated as CASSIEAKNSPLHF. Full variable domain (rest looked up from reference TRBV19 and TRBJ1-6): DGGITQSPKYLFRKEGQNVTLSCEQNLNHDAMYWYRQDPGQGLRLIYYSQIVNDFQKGDIAEGYSVSREKKESFPLTVTSAQKNPTAFYLCASSIEAKNSPLHFGNGTRLTVT.

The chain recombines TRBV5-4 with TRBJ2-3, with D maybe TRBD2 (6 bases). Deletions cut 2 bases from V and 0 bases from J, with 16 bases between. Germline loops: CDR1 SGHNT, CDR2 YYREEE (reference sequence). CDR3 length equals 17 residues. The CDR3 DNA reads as TGTGCCAGCAGCTTCCCGAGCCGGGCGGGAAGCACAGATACGCAGTATTTT. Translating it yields CASSFPSRAGSTDTQYF.

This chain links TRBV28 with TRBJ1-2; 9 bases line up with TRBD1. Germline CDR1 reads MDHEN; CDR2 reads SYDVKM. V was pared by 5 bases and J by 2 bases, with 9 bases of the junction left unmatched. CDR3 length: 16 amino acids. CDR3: CASSARDRVNNYGYTF. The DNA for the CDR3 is TGTGCCAGCAGTGCCCGGGACAGGGTTAACAACTATGGCTACACCTTC.

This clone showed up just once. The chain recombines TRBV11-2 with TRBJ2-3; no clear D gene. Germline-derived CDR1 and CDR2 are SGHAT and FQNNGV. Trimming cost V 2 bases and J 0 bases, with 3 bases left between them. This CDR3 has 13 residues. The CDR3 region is CASSLRSTDTQYF. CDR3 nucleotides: TGTGCCAGCAGCTTACGGAGCACAGATACGCAGTATTTT. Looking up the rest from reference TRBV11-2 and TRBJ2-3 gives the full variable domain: EAGVAQSPRYKIIEKRQSVAFWCNPISGHATLYWYQQILGQGPKLLIQFQNNGVVDDSQLPKDRFSAERLKGVDSTLKIQPAKLEDSAVYLCASSLRSTDTQYFGPGTRLTVL.

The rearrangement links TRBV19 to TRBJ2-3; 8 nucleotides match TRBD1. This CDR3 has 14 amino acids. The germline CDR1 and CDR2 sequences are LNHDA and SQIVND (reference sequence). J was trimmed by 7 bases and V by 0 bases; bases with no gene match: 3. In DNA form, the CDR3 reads TGTGCCAGTAGTATAGATCGGACAGGGAATACGCAGTATTTT. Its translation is CASSIDRTGNTQYF.

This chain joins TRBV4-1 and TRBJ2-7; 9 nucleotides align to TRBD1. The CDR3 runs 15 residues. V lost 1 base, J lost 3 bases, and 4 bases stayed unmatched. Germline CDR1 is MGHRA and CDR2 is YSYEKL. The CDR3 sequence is CASSQASTGGYEQYF. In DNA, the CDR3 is TGCGCCAGCAGCCAAGCATCGACAGGGGGCTACGAGCAGTACTTC.